One sample yielded the 30 T cell receptor beta chains listed below, sequenced in a study of T cells in localized non-small cell lung cancer. The assay was immunoSEQ multiplex PCR, and TCRdb's table has in-frame clones only and misses some. Among around 35,000 clones listed, 87% were seen once. Specimen: peripheral blood, collected before any cancer treatment. The receptors stem from a woman between 35 and 75 years old with stage I lung adenocarcinoma.

The V call is TRBV2, the J call TRBJ1-1; D is unclear. The CDR3 consists of 13 residues. Per germline, CDR1 SNHLY and CDR2 FYNNEI. The V end lost 4 bases, the J end lost 4 bases, and 10 bases lay between the germline ends. CDR3 sequence: CASSGQSGTEAFF. The CDR3 region has the DNA TGTGCCAGCAGTGGTCAGAGCGGCACTGAAGCTTTCTTT.

The CDR3 DNA follows: TGCGCCAGCAGCTCGACAGGGGTGAACACTGAAGCTTTCTTT. Residues: CASSSTGVNTEAFF. V is TRBV10-1 and J is TRBJ1-1; 8 bases are shared with TRBD1. This CDR3 region has 14 residues. The germline gives CDR1 WNHNN, CDR2 SYGVQD (reference sequence). V dropped 6 bases and J dropped 0; count of bases not matched to a gene: 3.

This clone has a single count. This rearrangement joins TRBV5-4 to TRBJ1-2; 7 nucleotides match TRBD1. CDR1 and CDR2 (germline): SGHNT, YYREEE (reference sequence). The CDR3 is 16 amino acids. V gave up 5 bases and J gave up 0 bases; unmatched junction bases: 10. CDR3 DNA: TGTGCCAGCAGAAAAGATGCAGGGGGTTCTAACTATGGCTACACCTTC. This sequence encodes CASRKDAGGSNYGYTF. The variable domain in full, completed from reference TRBV5-4 and TRBJ1-2, reads ETGVTQSPTHLIKTRGQQVTLRCSSQSGHNTVSWYQQALGQGPQFIFQYYREEENGRGNFPPRFSGLQFPNYSSELNVNALELDDSALYLCASRKDAGGSNYGYTFGSGTRLTVV.

The chain employs TRBV27 and TRBJ1-6; D not resolved. This CDR3 is 15 amino acids long. Germline V gene data show CDR1 as MNHEY and CDR2 as SMNVEV (reference sequence). Trimming left V 2 bases short and J 4 bases short, with 9 bases between. The CDR3 region has the DNA TGTGCCAGCAGTTTAAGGGTTAGGTATAATTCACCCCTCCACTTT. This translates into CASSLRVRYNSPLHF.

The chain couples TRBV2 to TRBJ2-3, with 7 bases lining up with TRBD2. The CDR3 is 15 residues long. V was pared by 7 bases and J by 0 bases, with 7 bases of the junction left unmatched. Looked up from germline, CDR1 is SNHLY and CDR2 is FYNNEI. CDR3 in DNA: TGTGCCAGCAAGGGCCAGCGGGGCAGCACAGATACGCAGTATTTT. Protein sequence: CASKGQRGSTDTQYF. Combining the CDR3 with reference TRBV2 and TRBJ2-3 gives the whole variable domain EPEVTQTPSHQVTQMGQEVILRCVPISNHLYFYWYRQILGQKVEFLVSFYNNEISEKSEIFDDQFSVERPDGSNFTLKIRSTKLEDSAMYFCASKGQRGSTDTQYFGPGTRLTVL.

The chain couples TRBV7-9 to TRBJ1-4; TRBD1 might be the D (5 bases). There are 16 residues in the CDR3. V shed 1 base and J shed 7 bases, with 16 bases lying between them. From germline, CDR1 is SEHNR and CDR2 FQNEAQ (reference sequence). The CDR3 nucleotides read TGTGCCAGCAGCTTAGGGGCCGGGCAGGGAGGTGAAAAACTGTTTTTT. Protein: CASSLGAGQGGEKLFF.

The chain combines TRBV11-3 with TRBJ1-4; TRBD1 agrees at 12 bases. Trimming took 1 base from V and 8 from J; bases not matched to a gene: 5. CDR3 length: 16 amino acids. Germline values: CDR1 SGHNT, CDR2 YENEEA. This chain's CDR3 is CASSLGLGQGAEKLFF. DNA for the CDR3: TGTGCCAGCAGCTTAGGGCTGGGACAGGGGGCGGAAAAACTGTTTTTT.

This chain joins TRBV7-9 and TRBJ1-4, with 8 bases that match TRBD1. J was trimmed by 11 bases and V by 3 bases; bases with no gene match: 8. Germline V gene sequence: CDR1 SEHNR, CDR2 FQNEAQ (reference sequence). The CDR3 loop spans 14 amino acids. Here the CDR3 DNA reads TGTGCCAGCAGCTTCGGGACAGGCCTCCCTAAACTGTTTTTT. It is translated as CASSFGTGLPKLFF.

The chain combines TRBV12-5 with TRBJ1-5; no clear D gene. Germline lookup yields CDR1 LGHNT and CDR2 FRNRAP. V dropped 1 base and J dropped 3 bases, with 13 bases sitting between them. This CDR3 has 16 amino acids. CDR3 residues: CASGLGLGGNNQPQHF. CDR3 sequence (DNA): TGTGCTAGTGGTTTGGGTTTAGGAGGAAACAATCAGCCCCAGCATTTT.

This chain uses TRBV6-1 with TRBJ1-2; D ambiguous. V lost 2 bases, J lost 4 bases, and 8 bases lay in between. The CDR3 has 13 amino acids. The germline gives CDR1 MNHNS, CDR2 SASEGT. The DNA for the CDR3 is TGTGCCAGCAGTGAACCCCGGGTCTATGGCTACACCTTC. This sequence encodes CASSEPRVYGYTF.

The chain links TRBV28 to TRBJ2-7, with D possibly TRBD1 on 6 matching bases. V lost 5 bases, J lost 3 bases, and 17 bases lay in between. The CDR3 loop spans 15 amino acids. The germline gives CDR1 MDHEN, CDR2 SYDVKM. CDR3 nucleotides: TGTGCCAGCAGTCACCTCCGGACAGTCTACTACGAGCAGTACTTC. Residues: CASSHLRTVYYEQYF. Based on the CDR3 plus reference TRBV28 and TRBJ2-7, the full variable domain is DVKVTQSSRYLVKRTGEKVFLECVQDMDHENMFWYRQDPGLGLRLIYFSYDVKMKEKGDIPEGYSVSREKKERFSLILESASTNQTSMYLCASSHLRTVYYEQYFGPGTRLTVT.

The chain is built from TRBV10-1 and TRBJ2-3; 8 bases agree with TRBD2. The CDR3 runs to 13 residues. Germline V gives CDR1 WNHNN, CDR2 SYGVQD (reference sequence). Trimming at V came to 6 bases and at J to 4 bases, leaving 3 bases not matched to a gene. The CDR3 protein is CASSGGASDTQYF. The CDR3 DNA reads TGCGCCAGCAGCGGGGGGGCCTCAGATACGCAGTATTTT.

This clone was counted a single time. V usage is TRBV14 and J usage is TRBJ1-2, with D unclear. Germline CDR1 is SGHDN and CDR2 is FVKESK. The CDR3 runs to 14 residues. V lost 0 bases to trimming and J lost 4 bases, with 9 bases between them. The CDR3 coding sequence is TGTGCCAGCAGCCAAGACAGCAGAATCTATGGCTACACCTTC. This sequence encodes CASSQDSRIYGYTF.

The chain recombines TRBV11-2 with TRBJ1-1; TRBD1 is a possible D gene (6 bases). The CDR3 extends over 14 amino acids. From germline, CDR1 is SGHAT and CDR2 FQNNGV. The V end lost 0 bases, the J end lost 5 bases, and 10 bases lay between the germline ends. CDR3 in DNA: TGTGCCAGCAGCTTAGAATACAGGGTTACTGAAGCTTTCTTT. Residues: CASSLEYRVTEAFF.

The J gene is TRBJ2-1, the V gene TRBV1; the DNA was not used to check the table's D call, TRBD2. TRBV1 is a pseudogene locus. There are 14 residues in the CDR3. In DNA form, the CDR3 reads TGCACCCTAGAGACGGGGTCCGCCTACAATGAGCAGTTCTTC. Protein product: CTLETGSAYNEQFF.

In its sample, this clone was seen once. The V and J genes are TRBV28 and TRBJ1-4; tentative D call: TRBD1 (5 bases). V lost 6 bases, J lost 4 bases, and 12 bases lay in between. The CDR3 has 14 residues. Germline V gene sequence: CDR1 MDHEN, CDR2 SYDVKM. As DNA, the CDR3 is TGTGCCAGCAGCGACTCCGGGGGTAATGAAAAACTGTTTTTT. Its protein product is CASSDSGGNEKLFF. Supplemented by reference TRBV28 and TRBJ1-4, the full variable domain reads DVKVTQSSRYLVKRTGEKVFLECVQDMDHENMFWYRQDPGLGLRLIYFSYDVKMKEKGDIPEGYSVSREKKERFSLILESASTNQTSMYLCASSDSGGNEKLFFGSGTQLSVL.

This clone was counted a few times. The J gene is TRBJ1-3, the V gene TRBV19, with a weak D call TRBD1 (5 bases). Germline loops: CDR1 LNHDA, CDR2 SQIVND (reference sequence). V shed 3 bases and J shed 7 bases, with 19 bases lying between them. The CDR3 runs to 16 residues. The CDR3 region has the DNA TGTGCCAGTAGTATGGTCGGGGGTCCTCGAGGGAACACCATATATTTT. This translates into CASSMVGGPRGNTIYF.

The genes are TRBV9 and TRBJ2-3; possible D gene TRBD1, 6 bases. Trimming removed 0 bases at V and 4 bases at J, with 12 bases between. Germline CDR1 reads SGDLS; CDR2 reads YYNGEE. The length of the CDR3 is 15 residues. CDR3 bases: TGTGCCAGCAGCGTAGGAAACCCAGGGGCAGATACGCAGTATTTT. Residues: CASSVGNPGADTQYF.

This chain links TRBV7-2 with TRBJ1-3, with a tentative D call TRBD1 (5 bases). Trimming took 3 bases from V and 4 from J, leaving 13 bases between them. This CDR3 spans 15 amino acids. Germline CDR1 reads SGHTA; CDR2 reads FQGNSA. CDR3 in amino acids: CASSFGTGYGNTIYF. The DNA of the CDR3 is TGTGCCAGCAGCTTCGGTACAGGTTACGGAAACACCATATATTTT.

The chain employs TRBV7-6 and TRBJ2-7, with D perhaps matching TRBD2 (6 bases). The germline CDR1 and CDR2 sequences are SGHVS and FNYEAQ. The V end lost 1 base, the J end lost 6 bases, and 28 bases lay between the germline ends. The CDR3 consists of 19 residues. The CDR3 spells CASSLGGWRDHPRLREQYF. The CDR3 region has the DNA TGTGCCAGCAGCTTAGGAGGATGGAGGGACCACCCCCGGCTGCGCGAGCAGTACTTC. The full variable domain, in which reference TRBV7-6 and TRBJ2-7 provide the parts outside the CDR3, is GAGVSQSPRYKVTKRGQDVALRCDPISGHVSLYWYRQALGQGPEFLTYFNYEAQQDKSGLPNDRFSAERPEGSISTLTIQRTEQRDSAMYRCASSLGGWRDHPRLREQYFGPGTRLTVT.

This sequence joins TRBV14 and TRBJ2-3; 8 nucleotides match TRBD2. The germline gives CDR1 SGHDN, CDR2 FVKESK. The CDR3 contains 17 residues. Unmatched junction bases numbered 9, after V lost 4 bases and J lost 0 bases. The CDR3 reads CASSLPRGGPSTDTQYF. As DNA, the CDR3 is TGTGCCAGCAGCCTACCCCGCGGGGGGCCCAGCACAGATACGCAGTATTTT.

A remark on this clone: Relative to the germline gene, one junction end is altered; a read error may explain this. J is TRBJ2-1 and V is TRBV7-7, with D possibly being TRBD1 (6 bases). Germline loops: CDR1 SSHAT, CDR2 FNYEAQ (reference sequence). The CDR3 runs 13 residues. The DNA of the CDR3 is TGTGCTAGCAGCTTAAACAGGGACAATGAGCAGTTCTTC. Its translation is CASSLNRDNEQFF.

This clone was seen only once. The CDR3 loop reads CASSRESTDTQYF. Here the CDR3 DNA reads TGTGCCAGCTCACGGGAGAGCACAGATACGCAGTATTTT. The J gene is TRBJ2-3, the V gene TRBV18; D perhaps matches TRBD2 (5 bases). CDR3 length: 13 amino acids. V was clipped by 4 bases and J by 0 bases, with 5 bases between them. Germline-derived CDR1 and CDR2 are KGHSH and LQKENI.

This clone has a single count. The chain carries TRBV7-9 and TRBJ2-2; TRBD1 aligns across 7 bases. The CDR3 consists of 16 residues. CDR1 is SEHNR and CDR2 is FQNEAQ in the germline V gene (reference sequence). V was clipped by 5 bases and J by 3 bases; unmatched bases: 9. Here the CDR3 reads CASSPYRGYDTGELFF. The CDR3 DNA follows: TGTGCCAGCAGCCCGTACAGGGGTTACGACACCGGGGAGCTGTTTTTT.

The chain uses TRBV9 and TRBJ2-5; 9 positions agree with TRBD1. The CDR3 length is 20 residues. V shed 4 bases and J 5 bases; nucleotides not matched to a gene: 24. Looked up from germline, CDR1 is SGDLS and CDR2 is YYNGEE. The CDR3 nucleotides are TGTGCCAGCAGCCCCGAGCCCTACTATAGGACAGGGGACTCTCGCGAGACCCAGTACTTC. Translated, it gives CASSPEPYYRTGDSRETQYF.

V is TRBV18 and J is TRBJ1-1; D is undetermined. The CDR3 consists of 14 residues. CDR1 is KGHSH, CDR2 LQKENI, per germline. The V gene lost 3 bases and the J gene lost 1 base, with 9 bases spanning the gap. Written as DNA, the CDR3 is TGTGCCAGCTCACCGGCGTTCAAGAACACTGAAGCTTTCTTT. This sequence encodes CASSPAFKNTEAFF. Looking up the rest from reference TRBV18 and TRBJ1-1 gives the full variable domain: NAGVMQNPRHLVRRRGQEARLRCSPMKGHSHVYWYRQLPEEGLKFMVYLQKENIIDESGMPKERFSAEFPKEGPSILRIQQVVRGDSAAYFCASSPAFKNTEAFFGQGTRLTVV.

This chain joins TRBV5-4 and TRBJ2-5, with D perhaps matching TRBD1 or TRBD2 (5 bases each). CDR3 length: 15 residues. CDR1 and CDR2 from the germline V gene are SGHNT and YYREEE (reference sequence). Trimming took off 2 bases at V and 1 base at J, with 12 bases between the two ends. The CDR3 spells CASSFGTSPQETQYF. The CDR3 region has the DNA TGTGCCAGCAGCTTTGGGACGTCGCCCCAAGAGACCCAGTACTTC.

About this clone itself: At one boundary the junction diverges from the germline segment, which might be a read error. J is TRBJ1-5 and V is TRBV10-3; D possibly corresponds to TRBD1 (6 bases). The CDR3 length is 15 residues. CDR1 is ENHRY, CDR2 SYGVKD, per germline. This CDR3 reads CASSYQAGRGQPQHF. The DNA for the CDR3 is TGTGCCAGCAGTTATCAGGCAGGCAGGGGTCAGCCCCAGCATTTT.

The chain couples TRBV27 to TRBJ1-2; TRBD1 might be the D (6 bases). Germline loops: CDR1 MNHEY, CDR2 SMNVEV (reference sequence). The CDR3 sequence is 15 residues long. The V and J ends lost 4 bases and 8 bases respectively, with 20 bases between them. CDR3 coding DNA: TGTGCCAGCAGTTCCCTCGAGATGGGGGCTCGGGGCTACACCTTC. Translated, it gives CASSSLEMGARGYTF.

The V gene is TRBV6-1, the J gene TRBJ1-2; 10 bases are a match to TRBD1. V trimming: 4 bases; J trimming: 4 bases; junction bases outside the gene matches: 15. In germline, CDR1 is MNHNS, CDR2 SASEGT. The CDR3 spans 18 residues. CDR3 coding DNA: TGTGCCAGCAGTGGAGCAACGTGGGGGACAGGGGCACTCTATGGCTACACCTTC. This codes for CASSGATWGTGALYGYTF.